One sample yielded the 25 T cell receptor beta chains listed below, sequenced in a study of blood T cell repertoires in COVID-19. The table came from immunoSEQ multiplex PCR; TCRdb's copy has only in-frame clones and leaves some out. The table has roughly 80,000 clones, over 75% seen once; the top ten hold 11%. Source material: peripheral blood. Receptors were obtained from a man aged 50 to 60 with acute or convalescent COVID-19.

This clone was seen a few times. The rearrangement uses TRBV12-3 or TRBV12-4 and TRBJ1-1; D is ambiguous. Trimming cost V 0 bases and J 3 bases, with 5 bases left between them. This CDR3 is 13 amino acids long. The CDR3 sequence is CASSLARYTEAFF. For the CDR3, the DNA is TGTGCCAGCAGTTTAGCGCGGTACACTGAAGCTTTCTTT.

This chain joins TRBV6-5 and TRBJ1-1, with 9 bases matching TRBD1. Germline assignment: CDR1 MNHEY and CDR2 SVGAGI. The CDR3 is 15 amino acids. Trimming cost V 5 bases and J 5 bases; bases outside gene matches: 9. CDR3 DNA: TGTGCCAGCAGTCTCACAGGGGGCGTACAGACTGAAGCTTTCTTT. It specifies CASSLTGGVQTEAFF.

A single count supports this clone. The chain joins TRBV11-3 to TRBJ2-1, with D possibly being TRBD1 (5 bases). CDR1 is SGHNT and CDR2 is YENEEA in the germline V gene. Trimming shortened V by 2 bases and J by 2 bases, and 13 bases separated the two germline ends. CDR3 length: 16 amino acids. The CDR3 nucleotides read TGTGCCAGCAGCTTATCCCGAGACAGACCCTACAATGAGCAGTTCTTC. Translated: CASSLSRDRPYNEQFF.

The chain joins TRBV24-1 to TRBJ2-1, with 9 bases lining up with TRBD1. V lost 4 bases to trimming and J lost 6 bases; unmatched junction nucleotides: 6. The CDR3 runs 15 residues. Germline loops: CDR1 KGHDR, CDR2 SFDVKD. As DNA, the CDR3 is TGTGCCACCAGTGACCAGGGACAGGGATCCAATGAGCAGTTCTTC. Translation: CATSDQGQGSNEQFF.

The chain combines TRBV4-1 with TRBJ1-1; 8 bases align to TRBD1. Germline V gives CDR1 MGHRA, CDR2 YSYEKL. V trimming: 1 base; J trimming: 3 bases; junction bases outside the gene matches: 4. The CDR3 runs 15 residues. CDR3 sequence: CASSQGTGWHTEAFF. The CDR3 region has the DNA TGCGCCAGCAGCCAAGGGACAGGGTGGCACACTGAAGCTTTCTTT.

The chain combines TRBV19 with TRBJ1-2, with unresolved D. Trimming pared 7 bases from V and 4 bases from J, leaving 13 bases between. The CDR3 loop spans 13 amino acids. Germline-derived CDR1 and CDR2 are LNHDA and SQIVND (reference sequence). CDR3 bases: TGTGCCAGTAACCTAGACGGCCTCTATGGCTACACCTTC. This gives the protein CASNLDGLYGYTF.

The chain links TRBV5-1 to TRBJ2-1; TRBD2 matches at 13 bases. CDR3 length: 15 amino acids. Germline V gene data show CDR1 as SGHRS and CDR2 as YFSETQ. V shed 7 bases, J shed 9 bases, and the junction held 10 bases outside the gene matches. CDR3 sequence reads: CASRKEGLAGSEQFF. Here the CDR3 DNA reads TGCGCCAGCCGCAAAGAGGGACTAGCGGGGAGTGAGCAGTTCTTC.

The CDR3 region is CASSLTGSPGTQYF. CDR3 in DNA: TGTGCCAGCAGTTTAACCGGGTCCCCCGGGACCCAGTACTTC. The chain has TRBV28 and TRBJ2-5, with no clear D. CDR1 is MDHEN and CDR2 is SYDVKM in the germline V gene. V dropped 2 bases and J dropped 7 bases, with 14 bases sitting between them. The CDR3 consists of 14 residues.

This sequence joins TRBV27 and TRBJ1-4, with a tentative D call TRBD1 (6 bases). The germline V gene has CDR1 MNHEY and CDR2 SMNVEV (reference sequence). The CDR3 sequence is 15 residues long. With 6 bases removed from V and 5 bases from J, the gap between germline ends came to 16 bases. As DNA, the CDR3 is TGTGCCAGCAGATACGCGGGGGCTTTAAATGAAAAACTGTTTTTT. Its translation is CASRYAGALNEKLFF.

V is TRBV5-1 and J is TRBJ2-4; 10 bases align to TRBD1. V was clipped by 4 bases and J by 0 bases; unmatched bases: 4. Germline-derived CDR1 and CDR2 are SGHRS and YFSETQ. The CDR3 covers 16 residues. The DNA of the CDR3 is TGCGCCAGCAGCGGGGACAGGGGTCTAGCCAAAAACATTCAGTACTTC. Protein sequence: CASSGDRGLAKNIQYF.

The V call is TRBV5-1, the J call TRBJ1-2; D perhaps matches TRBD1 (5 bases). From germline, CDR1 is SGHRS and CDR2 YFSETQ. This CDR3 is 15 amino acids long. The V end was cut by 6 bases, the J end by 4 bases, with 19 bases between. The CDR3 nucleotides read TGCGCCAGCACTATCACCCCAGGGCTGATCTATGGCTACACCTTC. Translated, it gives CASTITPGLIYGYTF.

The CDR3 reads CASSIGNTEAFF. The CDR3 region has the DNA TGTGCCAGTAGTATCGGGAACACTGAAGCTTTCTTT. The rearrangement uses TRBV19 and TRBJ1-1; D is uncertain. V shed 3 bases and J shed 1 base, with 3 bases lying between them. This CDR3 spans 12 amino acids. The V gene's germline CDR1 is LNHDA and CDR2 SQIVND (reference sequence).

This chain links TRBV7-9 with TRBJ1-1, with 7 bases identical to TRBD1. Losses at the gene ends were 6 bases for V and 0 bases for J; bases not matched to a gene: 10. The length of the CDR3 is 16 residues. CDR1 SEHNR and CDR2 FQNEAQ come from the germline V gene (reference sequence). The CDR3 DNA reads as TGTGCCAGCAGGTTGCGGACAGGAGGGGTGAACACTGAAGCTTTCTTT. Translating gives CASRLRTGGVNTEAFF.

The chain has TRBV5-6 and TRBJ1-4; TRBD1 matches at 8 bases. The CDR3 is made up of 15 amino acids. The trim removed 5 bases at V and 4 bases at J, leaving 7 bases unmatched. CDR1 SGHDT and CDR2 YYEEEE come from the germline V gene. Here the CDR3 reads CASSRQGLNNEKLFF. The CDR3 DNA sequence: TGTGCCAGCAGTAGACAGGGGCTAAATAATGAAAAACTGTTTTTT.

This clone was seen just once. The V and J genes are TRBV6-2 or TRBV6-3 and TRBJ2-7; 8 bases match TRBD2. CDR3 length: 14 amino acids. The germline CDR1 and CDR2 sequences are MNHEY and SVGEGT. After removal of 6 bases from V and 2 bases from J, the junction contained 6 bases not matched to a gene. DNA of the CDR3: TGTGCCAGCAGCTTAACTAGCGGAGCCTACGAGCAGTACTTC. Amino acids: CASSLTSGAYEQYF.

The chain couples TRBV6-5 to TRBJ2-7; the match to TRBD2 covers 7 bases. Per germline, CDR1 MNHEY and CDR2 SVGAGI. The CDR3 is made up of 15 amino acids. The CDR3 loop reads CISTWLAGESYEQYF. CDR3 nucleotide sequence: TGTATAAGTACCTGGCTGGCGGGGGAATCCTACGAGCAGTACTTC.

V is TRBV7-6 and J is TRBJ2-1, with unresolved D. The CDR3 totals 13 residues. Germline lookup yields CDR1 SGHVS and CDR2 FNYEAQ. Trimming shortened V by 2 bases and J by 4 bases, and 6 bases separated the two germline ends. The CDR3 sequence: CASSLSLYNEQFF. CDR3 nucleotide sequence: TGTGCCAGCAGCTTATCGTTGTACAATGAGCAGTTCTTC.

The rearrangement links TRBV6-5 to TRBJ1-5; D ambiguous. This CDR3 spans 14 amino acids. Germline values: CDR1 MNHEY, CDR2 SVGAGI. Trimming removed 2 bases at V and 7 bases at J, with 12 bases between. The CDR3 DNA reads TGTGCCAGCAGTTACACGTCGTCGGTGCAGCCCCAGCATTTT. Protein sequence: CASSYTSSVQPQHF.

The rearrangement links TRBV19 to TRBJ1-1; D is unclear. CDR3 size: 14 residues. V dropped 4 bases and J dropped 2 bases, with 11 bases sitting between them. The V gene's germline CDR1 is LNHDA and CDR2 SQIVND (reference sequence). In DNA, the CDR3 is TGTGCCAGTAGTAAAACCGGGGTAAACACTGAAGCTTTCTTT. This translates into CASSKTGVNTEAFF.

This chain uses TRBV10-3 with TRBJ2-2; tentatively, D is TRBD1 (6 bases). The V end was cut by 6 bases, the J end by 7 bases, with 15 bases between. In germline, CDR1 is ENHRY, CDR2 SYGVKD. The length of the CDR3 is 14 residues. The CDR3 DNA sequence: TGTGCCATCAGCGGAACAGGGTGGAGCGGGGAGCTGTTTTTT. Translated: CAISGTGWSGELFF.

The chain combines TRBV6-5 with TRBJ1-2, with D hard to call. The V gene's germline CDR1 is MNHEY and CDR2 SVGAGI. V was shortened by 10 bases and J by 8 bases, with 17 bases between the two germline ends. The CDR3 sequence is 12 residues long. CDR3 nucleotide sequence: TGTGCCACGGGTAGGGATGGGGAGGGCTACACCTTC. It yields the protein CATGRDGEGYTF.

This clone was recorded only once. This sequence joins TRBV7-9 and TRBJ2-2; no clear D. CDR1 SEHNR and CDR2 FQNEAQ come from the germline V gene (reference sequence). This CDR3 has 17 residues. Trimming cost V 4 bases and J 3 bases, with 18 bases left between them. CDR3: CASSSLAGGSYTGELFF. The CDR3 DNA reads as TGTGCCAGCAGCTCACTCGCAGGTGGCAGTTACACCGGGGAGCTGTTTTTT.

On this clone itself: At one end the junction does not follow the germline gene, possibly because of a read error. The gene calls are TRBV4-2 and TRBJ2-1; D ambiguous. The CDR3 has 14 residues. CDR1 is LGHNA, CDR2 YNFKEQ, per germline. CDR3 residues: CASSQEEYLGPSVF. The CDR3 DNA is TGTGCCAGCAGCCAAGAGGAGTATCTAGGTCCATCGGTCTTC.

The rearrangement uses TRBV6-2 or TRBV6-3 and TRBJ1-2; possibly TRBD1 for D (5 bases). V shed 0 bases and J shed 8 bases, with 13 bases lying between them. The CDR3 consists of 14 residues. Germline-derived CDR1 and CDR2 are MNHEY and SVGEGT. CDR3 protein: CASSYSGGWGGYTF. The CDR3 coding sequence is TGTGCCAGCAGTTACTCCGGGGGATGGGGCGGCTACACCTTC.

V is TRBV7-9 and J is TRBJ1-5; 8 bases are a match to TRBD1. Unmatched junction bases numbered 4, after V lost 4 bases and J lost 2 bases. Germline CDR1 is SEHNR and CDR2 is FQNEAQ (reference sequence). This CDR3 contains 15 residues. CDR3 protein: CASSSGGFGNQPQHF. CDR3 DNA sequence: TGTGCCAGCAGCTCAGGGGGCTTTGGCAATCAGCCCCAGCATTTT.